Below, one T cell receptor (beta chain) is given with its context. Its antigen has not been determined. Per-base quality was not reported, and no clone a single base away is much larger than it. The CDR3 starts with the cysteine, ends with the phenylalanine, and has 11 residues. Of the read, only the CDR3 DNA is kept; its 33 bases are in frame from base 1. Sequences DFQATT (CDR1) and SNEGSKA (CDR2) are obtained from the germline V gene (reference sequence). The germline ends are 11 bases apart after V is trimmed by 5 bases and J by 7 bases. The data originate from a study of post-analysis software for immune sequencing data (dated by TCRdb to the mid-2010s). Regarding the research as a whole: Disease courses on record covered relapsing-remitting, secondary progressive and progressive-relapsing multiple sclerosis, though some patients had no subtype annotation. A subset of samples was prepared in parallel using single-end sample barcoding, then pooled and co-amplified after Illumina adapter ligation. The patient repertoires were compared against 11 previously published healthy control repertoires obtained from donors aged about 6 to 26 years. Study-wide findings and limitations: Significantly higher frequencies in patients than in controls were found for roughly 5 TRBV segments, including TRBV5-6, TRBV5-1 and TRBV20-1. Strong co-clustering of samples prepared in the same batch was shown by direct clustering with F measure, prompting a batch-effect correction. The control group was slightly older than the multiple sclerosis patient group. Compared with controls, multiple sclerosis patients had significantly lower normalized Chao1 diversity, a finding suggesting substantial peripheral T-cell clonal expansion.

To demonstrate the VDJtools post-analysis software, TCR beta repertoires were profiled from the peripheral blood of about 13 young patients with multiple sclerosis. The multiple sclerosis patients were children and adolescents ranging in age from about 6 to 16 years. The receptor library was made with PCR. The sequencing machine was an Illumina HiSeq 2500. Unique molecular identifiers were incorporated into TCR beta cDNA libraries to reduce PCR and sequencing biases. Some 500,000 cDNA molecules were obtained per 1 to 10 million input T cells, so each molecule approximated one T cell. The patient libraries were prepared and sequenced using the same protocol as the earlier healthy control dataset. Samples belonging to the same batch were prepared together, multiplexed and sequenced on a shared HiSeq lane. The authors' pipeline ran thus. Raw barcoded reads were processed with MIGEC, discarding single-read molecular identifier groups before consensus assembly and CDR3 extraction. VDJtools was used for post-analysis of the clonotype tables, and diversity was normalized by down-sampling every dataset to the size of the smallest sample. Repertoire overlap clustering matched CDR3 amino acid but not nucleotide sequences to correct batch-related cross-sample contamination. TCRdb's own reprocessing of the public reads used fastp at Q25 and MiXCR and kept productive beta chains. Records with the same CDR3 protein are collapsed into one entry carrying the most frequent genes and DNA. The V and J calls and clone size are TCRdb's, not the authors'. The sample table holds about 460,000 distinct CDR3 sequences, of which approximately 46% were seen once. Of the sample, around 10% is held by the ten largest clones.

What was sequenced was blood. The clonotype originates from a girl aged 5 to 17 with multiple sclerosis. The chain is encoded by TRBV20-1 joined to TRBJ1-1; matching of 5 bases hints at TRBD1 as the D gene. The CDR3 protein: CSARMGLEAFF. The DNA sequence is given as TGCAGTGCTCGTATGGGACTTGAAGCTTTCTTT.